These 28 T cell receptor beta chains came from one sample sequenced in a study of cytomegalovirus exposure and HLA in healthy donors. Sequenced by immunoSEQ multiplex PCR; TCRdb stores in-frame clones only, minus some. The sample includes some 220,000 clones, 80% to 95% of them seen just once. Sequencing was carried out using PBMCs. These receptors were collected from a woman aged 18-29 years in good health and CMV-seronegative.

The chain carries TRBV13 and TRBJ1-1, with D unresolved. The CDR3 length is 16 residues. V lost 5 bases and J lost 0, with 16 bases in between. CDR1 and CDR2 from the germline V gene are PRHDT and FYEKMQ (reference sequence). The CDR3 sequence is CASSPMSVQLNTEAFF. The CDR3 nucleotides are TGTGCCAGCAGCCCTATGTCGGTCCAACTGAACACTGAAGCTTTCTTT.

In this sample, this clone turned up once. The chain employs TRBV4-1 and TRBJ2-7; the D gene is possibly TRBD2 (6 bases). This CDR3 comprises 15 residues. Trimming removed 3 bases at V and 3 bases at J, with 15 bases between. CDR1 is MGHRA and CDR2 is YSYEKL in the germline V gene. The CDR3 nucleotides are TGCGCCAGCAGCCACGGGACTCGACCATTCTACGAGCAGTACTTC. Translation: CASSHGTRPFYEQYF.

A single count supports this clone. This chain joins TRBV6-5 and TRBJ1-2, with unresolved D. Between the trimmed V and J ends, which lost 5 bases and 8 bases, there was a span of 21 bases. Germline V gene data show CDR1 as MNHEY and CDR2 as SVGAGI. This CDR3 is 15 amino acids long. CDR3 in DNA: TGTGCCAGCAGTAACGGACTTTTCTCTCCTACCGGCTACACCTTC. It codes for CASSNGLFSPTGYTF.

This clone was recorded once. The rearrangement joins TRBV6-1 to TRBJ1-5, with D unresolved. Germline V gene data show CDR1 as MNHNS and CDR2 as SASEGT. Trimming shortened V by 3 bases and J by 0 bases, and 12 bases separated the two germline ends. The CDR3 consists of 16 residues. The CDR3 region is CASSDGVANSNQPQHF. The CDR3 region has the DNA TGTGCCAGCAGTGATGGCGTAGCTAATAGCAATCAGCCCCAGCATTTT.

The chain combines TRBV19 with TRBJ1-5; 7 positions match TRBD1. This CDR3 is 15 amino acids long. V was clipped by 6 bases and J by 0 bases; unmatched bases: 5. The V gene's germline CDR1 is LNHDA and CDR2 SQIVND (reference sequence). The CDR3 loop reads CASRDRPYSNQPQHF. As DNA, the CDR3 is TGTGCCAGTAGGGACAGGCCTTATAGCAATCAGCCCCAGCATTTT.

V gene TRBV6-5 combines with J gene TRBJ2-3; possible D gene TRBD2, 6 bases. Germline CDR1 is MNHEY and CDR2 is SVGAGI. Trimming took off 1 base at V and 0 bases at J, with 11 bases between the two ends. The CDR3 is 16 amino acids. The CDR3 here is CASSYWGGASTDTQYF. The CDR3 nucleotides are TGTGCCAGCAGTTACTGGGGCGGGGCTAGCACAGATACGCAGTATTTT.

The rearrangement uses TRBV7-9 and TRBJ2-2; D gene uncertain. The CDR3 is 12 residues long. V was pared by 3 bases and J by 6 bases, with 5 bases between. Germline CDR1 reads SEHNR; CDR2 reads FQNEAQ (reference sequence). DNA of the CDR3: TGTGCCAGCAGCTTCCAGTCCGGGGAGCTGTTTTTT. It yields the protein CASSFQSGELFF.

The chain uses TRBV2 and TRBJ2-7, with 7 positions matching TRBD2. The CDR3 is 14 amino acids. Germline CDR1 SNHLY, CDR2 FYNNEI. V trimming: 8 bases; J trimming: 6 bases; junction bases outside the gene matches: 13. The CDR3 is CASLASREYREQYF. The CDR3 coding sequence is TGTGCCAGCCTGGCCTCGCGGGAGTATCGCGAGCAGTACTTC.

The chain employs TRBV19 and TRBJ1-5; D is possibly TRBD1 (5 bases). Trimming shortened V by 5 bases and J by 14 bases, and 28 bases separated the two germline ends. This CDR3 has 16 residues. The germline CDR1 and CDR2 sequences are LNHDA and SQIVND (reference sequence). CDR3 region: CASSHLTGTVRGKKHF. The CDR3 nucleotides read TGTGCCAGTAGTCACCTAACGGGGACCGTGCGGGGAAAAAAGCATTTT.

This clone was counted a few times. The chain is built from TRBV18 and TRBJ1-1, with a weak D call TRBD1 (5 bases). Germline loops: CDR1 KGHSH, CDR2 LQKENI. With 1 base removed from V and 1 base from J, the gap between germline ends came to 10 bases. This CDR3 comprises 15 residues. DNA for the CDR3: TGTGCCAGCTCACCACGGCGGGGCGGGAACACTGAAGCTTTCTTT. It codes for CASSPRRGGNTEAFF.

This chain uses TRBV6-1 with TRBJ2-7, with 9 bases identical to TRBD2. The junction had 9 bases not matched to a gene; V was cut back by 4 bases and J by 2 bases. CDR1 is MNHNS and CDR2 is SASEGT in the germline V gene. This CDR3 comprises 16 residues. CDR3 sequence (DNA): TGTGCCAGCAGTGTAGGTAGCGGGAGATCTACCTACGAGCAGTACTTC. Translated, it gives CASSVGSGRSTYEQYF.

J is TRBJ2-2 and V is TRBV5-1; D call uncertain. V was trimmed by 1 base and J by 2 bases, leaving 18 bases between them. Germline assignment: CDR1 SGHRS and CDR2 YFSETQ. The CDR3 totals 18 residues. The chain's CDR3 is CASSLRGTIHPNTGELFF. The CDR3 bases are TGCGCCAGCAGCTTGCGAGGCACAATACACCCTAACACCGGGGAGCTGTTTTTT.

The DNA of the CDR3 is TGTGCCAGCAGTGTTTACAGGGTCGGAGACGAGCAGTACTTC. Translation gives CASSVYRVGDEQYF. The chain recombines TRBV2 with TRBJ2-7; perhaps TRBD1 as D (6 bases). Trimming cost V 4 bases and J 5 bases, with 15 bases left between them. The CDR3 has 14 amino acids. Germline lookup yields CDR1 SNHLY and CDR2 FYNNEI.

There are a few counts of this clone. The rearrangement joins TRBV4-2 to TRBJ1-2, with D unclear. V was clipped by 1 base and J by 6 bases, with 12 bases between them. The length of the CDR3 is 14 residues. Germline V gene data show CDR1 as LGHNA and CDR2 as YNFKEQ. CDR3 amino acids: CASSQGPDEDGYTF. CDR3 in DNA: TGTGCCAGCAGCCAAGGTCCCGATGAGGATGGCTACACCTTC.

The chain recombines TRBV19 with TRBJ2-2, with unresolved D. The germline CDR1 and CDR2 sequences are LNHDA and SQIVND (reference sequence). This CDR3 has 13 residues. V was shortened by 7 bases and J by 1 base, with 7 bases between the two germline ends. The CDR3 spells CASKALNTGELFF. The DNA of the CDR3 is TGTGCCAGTAAAGCCCTGAACACCGGGGAGCTGTTTTTT.

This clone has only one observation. The CDR3 sequence: CAISEERADYEQYF. For the CDR3, the DNA is TGTGCCATCAGTGAAGAGCGGGCTGACTACGAGCAGTACTTC. The chain recombines TRBV10-3 with TRBJ2-7; a possible D gene is TRBD2 (6 bases). V lost 3 bases to trimming and J lost 3 bases, with 12 bases between them. The V gene's germline CDR1 is ENHRY and CDR2 SYGVKD. This CDR3 is 14 amino acids long.

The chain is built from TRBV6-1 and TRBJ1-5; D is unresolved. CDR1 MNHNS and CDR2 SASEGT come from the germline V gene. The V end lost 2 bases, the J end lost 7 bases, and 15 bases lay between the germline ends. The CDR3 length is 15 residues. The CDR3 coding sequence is TGTGCCAGCAGTGAACCGGCCAGGTCTTTGCAGCCCCAGCATTTT. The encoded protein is CASSEPARSLQPQHF.

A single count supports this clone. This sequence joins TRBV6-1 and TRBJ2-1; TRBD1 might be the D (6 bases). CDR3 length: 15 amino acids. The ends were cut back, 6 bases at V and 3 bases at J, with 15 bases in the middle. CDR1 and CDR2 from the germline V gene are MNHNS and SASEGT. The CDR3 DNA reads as TGTGCCAGCAGAGATTCGGACAGTTTCTACAATGAGCAGTTCTTC. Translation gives CASRDSDSFYNEQFF.

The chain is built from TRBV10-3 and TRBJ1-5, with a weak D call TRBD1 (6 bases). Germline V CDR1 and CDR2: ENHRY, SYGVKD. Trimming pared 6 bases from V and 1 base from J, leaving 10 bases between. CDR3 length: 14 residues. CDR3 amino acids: CAISHRESNQPQHF. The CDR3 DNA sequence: TGTGCCATCAGCCACAGGGAGAGCAATCAGCCCCAGCATTTT.

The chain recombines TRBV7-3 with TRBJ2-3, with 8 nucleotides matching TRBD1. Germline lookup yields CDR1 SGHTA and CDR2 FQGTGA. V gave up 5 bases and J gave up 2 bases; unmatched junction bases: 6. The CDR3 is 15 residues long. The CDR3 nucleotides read TGTGCCAGCAGCCCCCAGGGGGCGAACACAGATACGCAGTATTTT. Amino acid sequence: CASSPQGANTDTQYF.

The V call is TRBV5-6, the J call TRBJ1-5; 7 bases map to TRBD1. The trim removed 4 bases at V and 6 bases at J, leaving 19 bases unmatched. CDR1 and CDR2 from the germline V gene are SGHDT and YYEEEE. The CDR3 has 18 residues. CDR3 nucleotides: TGTGCCAGCAGCCGTCGACAGGGCCTAGTAGCTGGCGTTCAGCCCCAGCATTTT. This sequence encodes CASSRRQGLVAGVQPQHF.

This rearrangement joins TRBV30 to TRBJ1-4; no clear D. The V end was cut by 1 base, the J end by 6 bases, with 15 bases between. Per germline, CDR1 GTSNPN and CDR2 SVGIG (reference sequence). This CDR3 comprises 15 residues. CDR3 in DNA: TGTGCCTGGAGTGAGGAGGGAGCTGTTTATGAAAAACTGTTTTTT. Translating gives CAWSEEGAVYEKLFF. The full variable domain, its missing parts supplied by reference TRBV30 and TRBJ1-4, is SQTIHQWPATLVQPVGSPLSLECTVEGTSNPNLYWYRQAAGRGLQLLFYSVGIGQISSEVPQNLSASRPQDRQFILSSKKLLLSDSGFYLCAWSEEGAVYEKLFFGSGTQLSVL.

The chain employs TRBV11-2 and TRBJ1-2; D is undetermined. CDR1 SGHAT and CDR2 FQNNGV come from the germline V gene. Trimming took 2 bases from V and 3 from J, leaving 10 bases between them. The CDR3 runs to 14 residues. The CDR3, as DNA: TGTGCCAGCAGCTTAACGGCGGCATACTATGGCTACACCTTC. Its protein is CASSLTAAYYGYTF.

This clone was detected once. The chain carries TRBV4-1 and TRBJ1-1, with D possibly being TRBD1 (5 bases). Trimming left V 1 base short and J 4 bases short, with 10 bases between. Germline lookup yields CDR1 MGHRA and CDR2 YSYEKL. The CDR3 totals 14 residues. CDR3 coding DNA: TGCGCCAGCAGCCAAGGCAGGGAGGGCACTGAAGCTTTCTTT. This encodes CASSQGREGTEAFF.

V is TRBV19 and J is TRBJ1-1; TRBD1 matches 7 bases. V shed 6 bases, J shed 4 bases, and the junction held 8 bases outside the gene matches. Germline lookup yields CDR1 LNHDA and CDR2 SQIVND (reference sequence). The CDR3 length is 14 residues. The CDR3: CASSPTGSGTEAFF. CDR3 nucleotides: TGTGCCAGTAGCCCGACAGGGTCGGGCACTGAAGCTTTCTTT.

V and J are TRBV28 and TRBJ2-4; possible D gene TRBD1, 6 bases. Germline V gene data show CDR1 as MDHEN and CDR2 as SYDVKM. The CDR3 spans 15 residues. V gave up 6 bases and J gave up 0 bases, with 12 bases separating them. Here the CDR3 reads CASSETGTAKNIQYF. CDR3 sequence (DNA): TGTGCCAGCAGCGAAACAGGGACAGCCAAAAACATTCAGTACTTC.

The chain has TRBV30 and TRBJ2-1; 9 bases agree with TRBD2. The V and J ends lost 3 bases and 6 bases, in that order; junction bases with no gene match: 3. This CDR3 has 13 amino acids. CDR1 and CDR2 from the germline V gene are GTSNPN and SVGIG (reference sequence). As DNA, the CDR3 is TGTGCCTGGAGACTAGCGGGCGTCAATGAGCAGTTCTTC. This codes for CAWRLAGVNEQFF.

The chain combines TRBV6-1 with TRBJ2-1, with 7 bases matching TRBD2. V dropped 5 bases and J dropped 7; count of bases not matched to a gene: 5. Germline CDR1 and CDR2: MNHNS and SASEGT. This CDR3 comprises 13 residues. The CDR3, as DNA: TGTGCCAGCAGTATGACTAGCTCTAATGAGCAGTTCTTC. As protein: CASSMTSSNEQFF.